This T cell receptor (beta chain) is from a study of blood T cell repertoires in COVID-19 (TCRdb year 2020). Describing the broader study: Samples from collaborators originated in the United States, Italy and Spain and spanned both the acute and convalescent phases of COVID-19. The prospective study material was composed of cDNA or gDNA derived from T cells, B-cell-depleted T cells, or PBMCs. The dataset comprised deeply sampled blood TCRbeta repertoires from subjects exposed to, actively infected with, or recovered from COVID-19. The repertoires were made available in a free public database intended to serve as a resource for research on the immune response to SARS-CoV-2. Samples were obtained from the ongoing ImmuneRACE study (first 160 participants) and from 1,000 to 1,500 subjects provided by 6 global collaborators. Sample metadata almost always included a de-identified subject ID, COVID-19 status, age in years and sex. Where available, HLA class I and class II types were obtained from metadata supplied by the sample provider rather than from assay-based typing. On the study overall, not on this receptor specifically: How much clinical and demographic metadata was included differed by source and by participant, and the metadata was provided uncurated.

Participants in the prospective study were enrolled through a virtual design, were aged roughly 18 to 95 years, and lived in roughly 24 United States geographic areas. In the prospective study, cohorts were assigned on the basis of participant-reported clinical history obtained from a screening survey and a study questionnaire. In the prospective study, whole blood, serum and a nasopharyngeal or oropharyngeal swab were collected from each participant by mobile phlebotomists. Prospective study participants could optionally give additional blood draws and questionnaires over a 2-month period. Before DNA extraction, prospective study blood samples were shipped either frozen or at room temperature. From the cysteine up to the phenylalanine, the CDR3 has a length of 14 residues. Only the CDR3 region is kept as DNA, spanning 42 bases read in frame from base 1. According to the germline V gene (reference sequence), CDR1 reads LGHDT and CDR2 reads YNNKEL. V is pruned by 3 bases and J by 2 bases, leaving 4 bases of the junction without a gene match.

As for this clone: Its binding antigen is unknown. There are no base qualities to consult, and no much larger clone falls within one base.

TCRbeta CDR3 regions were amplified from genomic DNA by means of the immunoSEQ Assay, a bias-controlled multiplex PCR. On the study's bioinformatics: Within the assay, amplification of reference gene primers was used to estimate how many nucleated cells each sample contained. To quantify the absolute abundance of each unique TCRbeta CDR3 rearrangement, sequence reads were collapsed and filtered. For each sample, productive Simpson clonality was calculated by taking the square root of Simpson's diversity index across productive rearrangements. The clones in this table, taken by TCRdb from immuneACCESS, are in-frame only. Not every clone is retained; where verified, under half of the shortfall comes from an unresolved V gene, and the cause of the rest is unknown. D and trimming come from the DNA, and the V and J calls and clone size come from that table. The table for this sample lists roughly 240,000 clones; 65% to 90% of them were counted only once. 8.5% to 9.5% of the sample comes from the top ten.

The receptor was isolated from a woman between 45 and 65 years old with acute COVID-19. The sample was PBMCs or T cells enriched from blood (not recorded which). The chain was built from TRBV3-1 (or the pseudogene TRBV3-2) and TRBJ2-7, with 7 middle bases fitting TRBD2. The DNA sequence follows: TGTGCCAGCAGCCACGACAGCGGGGCCTACGAGCAGTACTTC. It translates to CASSHDSGAYEQYF.